The 15 T cell receptor beta chains given below trace back to one sample, sequenced in a study of cytomegalovirus exposure and HLA in healthy donors. Amplification used 60 Vbeta primers and 13 Jbeta primers. Generated by immunoSEQ multiplex PCR, the TCRdb table keeps only in-frame clones and is missing some. Its table lists approximately 140,000 clones. The specimen was PBMCs. Receptors were obtained from a woman in her late teens or twenties in good health and CMV-seronegative.

The rearrangement joins TRBV7-9 to TRBJ2-3; 8 bases match TRBD2. Germline CDR1 SEHNR, CDR2 FQNEAQ (reference sequence). The CDR3 runs 14 residues. V was pared by 5 bases and J by 2 bases, with 3 bases of the junction left unmatched. CDR3 DNA sequence: TGTGCCAGCAGCATACTAGCGGTCACAGATACGCAGTATTTT. This gives the protein CASSILAVTDTQYF. Full variable domain (rest looked up from reference TRBV7-9 and TRBJ2-3): DTGVSQNPRHKITKRGQNVTFRCDPISEHNRLYWYRQTLGQGPEFLTYFQNEAQLEKSRLLSDRFSAERPKGSFSTLEIQRTEQGDSAMYLCASSILAVTDTQYFGPGTRLTVL.

Here the CDR3 DNA reads TGTGCCAGCAGTAAGGGACTAGCGGGACGACAGTTCTTC. This sequence encodes CASSKGLAGRQFF. The chain links TRBV28 to TRBJ2-1, with 13 bases aligning to TRBD2. There are 13 residues in the CDR3. Germline CDR1 is MDHEN and CDR2 is SYDVKM. V lost 5 bases, J lost 13 bases, and 5 bases stayed unmatched.

The chain joins TRBV12-5 to TRBJ1-2; no reliable D call. There are 13 residues in the CDR3. Trimming left V 4 bases short and J 8 bases short, with 14 bases between. Germline V gene sequence: CDR1 LGHNT, CDR2 FRNRAP. CDR3 protein: CASGSSADGGYTF. CDR3 bases: TGTGCTAGTGGTTCCTCGGCGGATGGGGGCTACACCTTC.

The V gene is TRBV25-1, the J gene TRBJ2-3; 7 bases map to TRBD2. Germline-derived CDR1 and CDR2 are MGHDK and SYGVNS. V trimming: 0 bases; J trimming: 2 bases; junction bases outside the gene matches: 8. The CDR3 is 17 amino acids. DNA of the CDR3: TGTGCCAGCAGTGAATACCGAAAGGGAGGGGACACAGATACGCAGTATTTT. Its protein is CASSEYRKGGDTDTQYF.

The CDR3: CASSLGVRSLEQYF. In DNA, the CDR3 is TGTGCCAGCAGCTTGGGTGTTAGATCGCTCGAGCAGTACTTC. V usage is TRBV5-4 and J usage is TRBJ2-7; D is undetermined. Trimming removed 0 bases at V and 6 bases at J, with 13 bases between. Germline CDR1 reads SGHNT; CDR2 reads YYREEE (reference sequence). This CDR3 spans 14 amino acids.

This rearrangement joins TRBV6-4 to TRBJ2-1; 10 bases line up with TRBD2. Germline CDR1 and CDR2: MRHNA and SNTAGT. Trimming took 0 bases from V and 10 from J; bases not matched to a gene: 15. This CDR3 comprises 18 residues. In DNA form, the CDR3 reads TGTGCCAGCAGTGACTCGAAGGTGACTAGCGGGCCGGGAGAGGAGCAGTTCTTC. The encoded protein is CASSDSKVTSGPGEEQFF.

The rearrangement joins TRBV2 to TRBJ1-1, with TRBD1 as a possible D gene (6 bases). Germline V gene data show CDR1 as SNHLY and CDR2 as FYNNEI. Trimming pared 8 bases from V and 0 bases from J, leaving 13 bases between. CDR3 length: 14 residues. In nucleotides, the CDR3 is TGTGCCAGCGTACAGGGTAGTATGAACACTGAAGCTTTCTTT. This codes for CASVQGSMNTEAFF.

The V call is TRBV5-1, the J call TRBJ2-3, with 7 positions matching TRBD2. The CDR3 has 16 amino acids. Germline V CDR1 and CDR2: SGHRS, YFSETQ. Losses at the gene ends were 0 bases for V and 1 base for J; bases not matched to a gene: 5. The CDR3 region is CASSLEGLAGTDTQYF. CDR3 in DNA: TGCGCCAGCAGCTTGGAAGGGCTAGCGGGCACAGATACGCAGTATTTT.

The chain uses TRBV5-1 and TRBJ2-3; TRBD1 aligns across 7 bases. After removal of 3 bases from V and 1 base from J, the junction contained 2 bases not matched to a gene. The CDR3 totals 14 residues. From germline, CDR1 is SGHRS and CDR2 YFSETQ. The CDR3 loop is CASSSGQGTDTQYF. Here the CDR3 DNA reads TGCGCCAGCAGCTCTGGACAGGGCACAGATACGCAGTATTTT.

The rearrangement links TRBV11-1 to TRBJ2-1; D may be TRBD2 (6 bases). The length of the CDR3 is 15 residues. The V and J ends lost 3 bases and 4 bases respectively, with 13 bases between them. The V gene's germline CDR1 is SGHAT and CDR2 FQDESV (reference sequence). The CDR3 sequence: CASSFRAGIYNEQFF. In nucleotides, the CDR3 is TGTGCCAGCAGCTTTAGGGCGGGAATATACAATGAGCAGTTCTTC.

The chain recombines TRBV9 with TRBJ1-3; the D gene is possibly TRBD1 (5 bases). The CDR3 sequence is 16 residues long. V lost 0 bases, J lost 0 bases, and 10 bases lay in between. Germline V lookup: CDR1 SGDLS, CDR2 YYNGEE. The CDR3 here is CASSVVQGFSGNTIYF. In nucleotides, the CDR3 is TGTGCCAGCAGCGTAGTCCAGGGCTTCTCTGGAAACACCATATATTTT.

The V gene is TRBV29-1, the J gene TRBJ2-3; 7 bases are shared with TRBD2. The CDR3 extends over 13 amino acids. Germline V gene lookup returns CDR1 SQVTM and CDR2 ANQGSEA. This chain's CDR3 is CSSRGGSTDTQYF. The CDR3 DNA reads as TGCAGTTCCCGCGGGGGTAGCACAGATACGCAGTATTTT.

J is TRBJ1-5 and V is TRBV27, with TRBD1 matching over 8 bases. After removal of 5 bases from V and 9 bases from J, the junction contained 9 bases not matched to a gene. The germline V gene encodes CDR1 MNHEY and CDR2 SMNVEV (reference sequence). The CDR3 sequence is 14 residues long. The CDR3 protein is CASSIRGQARPQHF. The CDR3 DNA is TGTGCCAGCAGTATCCGGGGACAGGCTAGGCCCCAGCATTTT.

J is TRBJ1-1 and V is TRBV7-9, with D possibly TRBD1 on 6 matching bases. Trimming took off 3 bases at V and 2 bases at J, with 7 bases between the two ends. This CDR3 is 13 amino acids long. CDR1 and CDR2 (germline): SEHNR, FQNEAQ (reference sequence). CDR3 sequence: CASSFGTNTEAFF. In DNA, the CDR3 is TGTGCCAGCAGCTTCGGGACAAACACTGAAGCTTTCTTT.

The rearrangement links TRBV7-2 to TRBJ2-1; 8 positions match TRBD2. Germline CDR1 is SGHTA and CDR2 is FQGNSA. The CDR3 length is 17 residues. J gave up 4 bases and V 1 base, and 9 bases lay outside the gene matches. This chain's CDR3 is CASSLGRAGDGYNEQFF. The DNA of the CDR3 is TGTGCCAGCAGCTTAGGGCGAGCGGGAGATGGGTACAATGAGCAGTTCTTC.